The 9 T cell receptor beta chains below all came from one sample that was sequenced in a study of tumor and adjacent non-tumor tissue in lung cancer. No cell sorting was done before RNA was extracted from the tissue. More than 3 cm separated this lung sample from the edge of the tumor. A modified ARM-PCR protocol with three rounds of nested PCR amplified TCRbeta. TCRdb fed the multiplex PCR reads into MiXCR, producing one record per CDR3 protein. In the table there are around 99,000 distinct CDR3 sequences, 62% of which are singletons. What was sequenced was distant non-tumor lung tissue. The source is a man aged 60 to 75 with non-small cell lung cancer.

The sample holds many counts of this clonotype. The V call is TRBV11-2, the J call TRBJ2-5; D is tentatively TRBD1 or TRBD2 (5 bases each). V lost 5 bases and J lost 4, with 14 bases in between. The CDR3 consists of 14 residues. Looked up from germline, CDR1 is SGHAT and CDR2 is FQNNGV. CDR3 nucleotide sequence: TGTGCCAGCAGCGGGACCAACCTGCGAGAGACCCAGTACTTC. It translates to CASSGTNLRETQYF.

As regards this clonotype: This may come from a read error, since a much larger clone is one base off. The rearrangement uses TRBV5-4 and TRBJ2-2, with D tentatively TRBD1 (6 bases). Deletions cut 3 bases from V and 0 bases from J, with 9 bases between. The CDR3 covers 15 residues. Germline V gene sequence: CDR1 SGHNT, CDR2 YYREEE (reference sequence). CDR3 protein: CASSSDSANTGELFF. The CDR3 DNA reads TGTGCCAGCAGCTCGGACAGCGCGAACACCGGGGAGCTGTTTTTT.

With regard to this clonotype: A much more abundant neighbour one base away suggests this may be a read error. The V and J genes are TRBV5-5 and TRBJ1-5; TRBD1 aligns across 8 bases. Germline CDR1 reads SGHKS; CDR2 reads YYEKEE (reference sequence). The CDR3 has 18 amino acids. The CDR3 bases are TGTGCCAGCAGCTTGGAGATCGGTGGACAGGGCAACAATCAGTCCCAGCATTTT. Translation gives CASSLEIGGQGNNQSQHF.

In its sample, this clonotype was seen a few times. This chain joins TRBV20-1 and TRBJ2-3; 8 bases agree with TRBD1. V dropped 7 bases and J dropped 2; count of bases not matched to a gene: 14. CDR1 is DFQATT, CDR2 SNEGSKA, per germline (reference sequence). CDR3 length: 16 amino acids. In DNA, the CDR3 is TGCAGTGGGCTCTACCAGGGGGCTGATTTCACAGATACGCAGTATTTT. It specifies CSGLYQGADFTDTQYF.

This clonotype was seen repeatedly, ten times or more. The gene calls are TRBV5-1 and TRBJ1-1; D not resolved. The CDR3 covers 14 residues. Germline values: CDR1 SGHRS, CDR2 YFSETQ. V was shortened by 1 base and J by 0 bases, with 7 bases between the two germline ends. As DNA, the CDR3 is TGCGCCAGCAGCTTGACGGTAATGAACACTGAAGCTTTCTTT. Protein: CASSLTVMNTEAFF.

This clonotype was counted at least ten times. The chain has TRBV20-1 and TRBJ2-5; the D is unclear. V dropped 3 bases and J dropped 5 bases, with 7 bases sitting between them. This CDR3 has 11 residues. CDR1 DFQATT and CDR2 SNEGSKA come from the germline V gene (reference sequence). CDR3 protein: CSARSAETQYF. DNA for the CDR3: TGCAGTGCTAGGAGTGCGGAGACCCAGTACTTC.

Ten or more counts support this clonotype. The V call is TRBV7-9, the J call TRBJ2-7, with 10 nucleotides matching TRBD1. The CDR3 loop spans 14 amino acids. The V segment lost 5 bases and the J segment 5 bases; nucleotides outside the gene matches: 6. Germline V gene sequence: CDR1 SEHNR, CDR2 FQNEAQ (reference sequence). CDR3 amino acids: CASSLRDRGNEQYF. CDR3 nucleotide sequence: TGTGCCAGCAGCCTCCGGGACAGGGGCAACGAGCAGTACTTC.

Comment on this clonotype: Compared with germline, one end of the junction differs, possibly owing to a read error. The chain couples TRBV12-3 or TRBV12-4 to TRBJ1-5, with a weak D call TRBD1 (5 bases). The CDR3 has 16 amino acids. The CDR3 bases are TGTGCCAGCAGACCTGGGGGGGGAGATAGCACTCAGCCCCAGCATTTT. It is translated as CASRPGGGDSTQPQHF.

At least ten counts were recorded for this clonotype. J is TRBJ1-3 and V is TRBV7-9; possibly TRBD1 for D (6 bases). The CDR3 sequence is 16 residues long. Germline V lookup: CDR1 SEHNR, CDR2 FQNEAQ (reference sequence). V was clipped by 1 base and J by 1 base, with 11 bases between them. For the CDR3, the DNA is TGTGCCAGCAGCTTAGTCGGGGGCATATCTGGAAACACCATATATTTT. The encoded protein is CASSLVGGISGNTIYF.